This is a list of T cell receptor beta chains from one sample in a study of chemoradiotherapy in HPV16-positive cancers. Only in-frame clones appear in the TCRdb table, and some are missing; sequencing was by immunoSEQ multiplex PCR. The sample contains 5,500 to 7,000 clones, 86% of which appear only once. The source was tumor tissue, collected from a patient who underwent chemoradiotherapy. These receptors were taken from a human donor with HPV-associated anogenital cancer. The CDR3 runs from the conserved cysteine through the conserved F or W. The D gene is left open where the match is weak. The listing skips clone size in some rows; elsewhere it reads once, few, many or a size class.

. TRBJ2-2 12 TRBV19 few TGTGCCAGTAGTATCGGGGCCGCACAGCTGTTTTTT CASSIGAAQLFF
. TRBJ2-1 16 TRBV9 once TGTGCCAGCAGCGTAGGAGTCGGGATGAGTGGGGATGAGCAGTTCTTC CASSVGVGMSGDEQFF
TRBD2 TRBJ2-2 15 TRBV5-1 . TGCGCCAGCAGACCTACTAGCGGGGGCGCCGGGGAGCTGTTTTTT CASRPTSGGAGELFF
. TRBJ1-1 15 TRBV9 once TGTGCCAGCAGCGTAGAGGGAGGCGGGTACACTGAAGCTTTCTTT CASSVEGGGYTEAFF
. TRBJ2-7 15 TRBV6-5 . TGTGCCAGCAGTTCCGCCGGACCCAGATCCTACGAGCAGTACTTC CASSSAGPRSYEQYF
. TRBJ1-1 14 TRBV11-2 once TGTGCCAGCAGCTGGACGGACACGAACACTGAAGCTTTCTTT CASSWTDTNTEAFF
TRBD1 TRBJ2-6 22 TRBV29-1 few TGCAGCGTTGAAGATCCCCTATCCGACAGGGGGTCTACCCTCTCTGGGGCCAACGTCCTGACTTTC CSVEDPLSDRGSTLSGANVLTF
TRBD2 TRBJ2-1 14 TRBV5-4 once TGTGCCAGCAGCTTGGGAGGACTAGCGGGTGAGCAGTTCTTC CASSLGGLAGEQFF
. TRBJ2-5 14 TRBV11-1 . TGTGCCAGCAGCCCCGGCAGAGGACAAGAGACCCAGTACTTC CASSPGRGQETQYF
TRBD2 TRBJ2-1 14 TRBV2 . TGTGCCAGCGGACTAGCGGGACAATACAATGAGCAGTTCTTC CASGLAGQYNEQFF
. TRBJ2-5 14 TRBV9 . TGTGCCAGCAGCCCCACAAGGAACCAAGAGACCCAGTACTTC CASSPTRNQETQYF
TRBD2 TRBJ2-3 17 TRBV11-1 . TGTGCCAGCAGCTTAGCTCTAGCGGGAGTTGAGGGAGGAACGCAGTATTTT CASSLALAGVEGGTQYF
. TRBJ2-5 15 TRBV7-2 . TGTGCCAGCAGCCTCCGGATCGGGGCTCAAGAGACCCAGTACTTC CASSLRIGAQETQYF
TRBD1 TRBJ1-4 12 TRBV28 once TGTGCCAGCGGGACAGGGGATGAAAAACTGTTTTTT CASGTGDEKLFF
. TRBJ1-2 11 TRBV7-2 . TGTGCCAGCAGCTTAGGGACCGGCTACACCTTC CASSLGTGYTF
. TRBJ2-1 16 TRBV5-4 . TGTGCCAGCAGCTTGGCTACAGGGAGGGAGTACAATGAGCAGTTCTTC CASSLATGREYNEQFF
TRBD1 TRBJ1-5 16 TRBV2 . TGTGCCAGCAGCCCCGGGACAGGGGGTTTGAGCCAGCCCCAGCATTTT CASSPGTGGLSQPQHF
TRBD2 TRBJ2-1 18 TRBV7-2 . TGTGCCAGCAGCTACGGACTAGCGGGCTTCCCCTCCTACAATGAGCAGTTCTTC CASSYGLAGFPSYNEQFF
. TRBJ2-7 15 TRBV11-3 . TGTGCCAGCAGCTTGTTGGCGGGCCCATCCTACGAGCAGTACTTC CASSLLAGPSYEQYF
. TRBJ2-1 16 TRBV11-2 . TGTGCCAGCAGCTTAGTCGCAGCGGGTTCGTACAATGAGCAGTTCTTC CASSLVAAGSYNEQFF
. TRBJ1-5 14 TRBV7-2 . TGTGCCAGCAGCTTAGCCGGGCAGAATCAGCCCCAGCATTTT CASSLAGQNQPQHF
. TRBJ1-1 15 TRBV30 . TGTGCCTGGAGTCCCGCTTGGGGGGTGAACACTGAAGCTTTCTTT CAWSPAWGVNTEAFF
. TRBJ2-7 13 TRBV5-8 once TGTGCCAGCAGCTTCGGACTTGAAAACGAGCAGTACTTC CASSFGLENEQYF
. TRBJ1-5 15 TRBV5-1 . TGCGCCAGCAGCTTGGAAGCTGGGGCGGGACAGCCCCAGCATTTT CASSLEAGAGQPQHF
. TRBJ1-1 15 TRBV9 . TGTGCCAGCAGCACACAGACCCTGATGGGGACTGAAGCTTTCTTT CASSTQTLMGTEAFF
TRBD1 TRBJ1-1 12 TRBV7-2 . TGTGCCAGCAGCTTAGCGTTGGGACAGGCTTTCTTT CASSLALGQAFF
TRBD1 TRBJ1-4 15 TRBV28 . TGTGCCAGCAGTCAGGAGGGACAGGGGGATGAAAAACTGTTTTTT CASSQEGQGDEKLFF
TRBD1 TRBJ1-2 14 TRBV29-1 . TGCAGCGTTGAAGATCCGGACAGGATCTATGGCTACACCTTC CSVEDPDRIYGYTF
TRBD2 TRBJ2-1 15 TRBV5-6 . TGTGCCAGCAGCCCCGGACTAGCGGAGGGTGGGGAGCAGTTCTTC CASSPGLAEGGEQFF
. TRBJ1-3 11 TRBV6-5 . TGTGCCAGCAGTTACCGAAACACCATATATTTT CASSYRNTIYF
TRBD2 TRBJ2-7 14 TRBV5-5 . TGTGCCAGCAGCTTGGCTAGCGGTGCCTACGAGCAGTACTTC CASSLASGAYEQYF
TRBD2 TRBJ2-1 15 TRBV27 once TGTGCCAGCAGTTTGAGACTAGCGGGAGGGAATGAGCAGTTCTTC CASSLRLAGGNEQFF
. TRBJ2-7 14 TRBV4-2 . TGTGCCAGCAGCCATGATCTAGAGAACTACGAGCAGTACTTC CASSHDLENYEQYF
TRBD2 TRBJ2-2 17 TRBV7-2 . TGTGCCAGCAGCTTGGAATTAGCGGGACATCGGCCCGGGGAGCTGTTTTTT CASSLELAGHRPGELFF
. TRBJ2-4 16 TRBV28 . TGTGCCAGCAGTTCGATTGACTTCGCAGCCAAAAACATTCAGTACTTC CASSSIDFAAKNIQYF
TRBD1 TRBJ1-4 15 TRBV11-3 . TGTGCCAGCAGCCTAACCGGACAGGGGAATGAAAAACTGTTTTTT CASSLTGQGNEKLFF
TRBD2 TRBJ2-7 16 TRBV7-3 . TGTGCCAGCAGCTTAAACGCCGGGGGGTCGTCAGACGAGCAGTACTTC CASSLNAGGSSDEQYF
. TRBJ2-7 13 TRBV7-2 . TGTGCCAGCAGCTTGGACATGAACTACGAGCAGTACTTC CASSLDMNYEQYF
. TRBJ1-3 16 TRBV4-2 once TGTGCCAGCAGCCGACAGGCGAAGAACTCTGGAAACACCATATATTTT CASSRQAKNSGNTIYF
. TRBJ1-2 17 TRBV4-2 . TGTGCCAGCAGCCAAGACGGAAGGCTGGGGGGCAACTATGGCTACACCTTC CASSQDGRLGGNYGYTF